The next 5 T cell receptor beta chains were all read from a single sample in a study of CD8+ T cells in alopecia areata. cDNA serving as the sequencing template came from extracted, reverse transcribed RNA. Produced via immunoSEQ multiplex PCR; TCRdb's table is partial and in-frame only. This sample has about 120,000 clones, with less than 70% found just once. Specimen: CD4+ T cells sorted from blood. These receptors were collected from a human donor in good health.

The gene calls are TRBV6-5 and TRBJ2-1, with a weak D call TRBD1 (6 bases). Trimming shortened V by 5 bases and J by 6 bases, and 14 bases separated the two germline ends. The CDR3 has 14 residues. Germline loops: CDR1 MNHEY, CDR2 SVGAGI. The CDR3 coding sequence is TGTGCCAGCAGTACGACAGGAAGAGCCAATGAGCAGTTCTTC. Its translation is CASSTTGRANEQFF.

The chain combines TRBV5-4 with TRBJ2-5; D gene uncertain. CDR1 SGHNT and CDR2 YYREEE come from the germline V gene (reference sequence). The CDR3 has 15 amino acids. V gave up 0 bases and J gave up 2 bases, with 11 bases separating them. The DNA of the CDR3 is TGTGCCAGCAGCTTGGGTTCCATACCTCAAGAGACCCAGTACTTC. Protein: CASSLGSIPQETQYF.

Comment on this clone: A junction end diverges from the germline sequence, so it may reflect a read error. The chain carries TRBV30 and TRBJ1-2; TRBD1 matches at 8 bases. Looked up from germline, CDR1 is GTSNPN and CDR2 is SVGIG (reference sequence). The CDR3 is 14 amino acids. The CDR3 DNA sequence: TGTGCCGGCAGCTTCAAGACAGGGGTCCATGGATACACCTTC. It translates to CAGSFKTGVHGYTF.

The chain couples TRBV15 to TRBJ1-6; TRBD1 is a possible D gene (6 bases). V lost 1 base and J lost 10, with 20 bases in between. This CDR3 has 17 amino acids. In germline, CDR1 is LNHNV, CDR2 YYDKDF (reference sequence). The CDR3 DNA sequence: TGTGCCACCAGCAGAGGCTTTGGAGGGGGGAGTGGGTCACCCCTCCACTTT. Translation gives CATSRGFGGGSGSPLHF.

The genes are TRBV20-1 and TRBJ2-7; D uncertain. The germline V gene encodes CDR1 DFQATT and CDR2 SNEGSKA (reference sequence). The CDR3 is 11 residues long. Trimming stripped 5 bases from V and 2 bases from J, with 7 bases between. This CDR3 reads CSAESAYEQYF. For the CDR3, the DNA is TGCAGTGCTGAATCAGCCTACGAGCAGTACTTC.